A single sample is the source of the 28 T cell receptor beta chains below, sequenced in a study of shared clonotypes between healthy human individuals. The assay was immunoSEQ multiplex PCR, and TCRdb's table has in-frame clones only and misses some. The profile shows approximately 720,000 clones, around 72% of them singletons. Source material: memory CD4+ T cells sorted from blood. Noted subset: CD45RA-negative fraction. Every receptor here comes from a woman in her 30s in good health.

The chain combines TRBV28 with TRBJ1-1; D not resolved. This CDR3 contains 16 residues. CDR1 and CDR2 (germline): MDHEN, SYDVKM. Deletions cut 3 bases from V and 5 bases from J, with 19 bases between. The CDR3 sequence: CASSFSFTSSETEAFF. CDR3 DNA sequence: TGTGCCAGCAGTTTCTCTTTTACAAGTTCGGAAACTGAAGCTTTCTTT.

The chain joins TRBV23-1 to TRBJ2-3, with a tentative D call TRBD2 (6 bases). TRBV23-1 is an ORF, and what it does is uncertain. V shed 9 bases and J shed 4 bases, with 8 bases lying between them. The CDR3 totals 11 residues. CDR3: CASTGADTQYF. The CDR3 nucleotides read TGCGCCAGTACGGGGGCAGATACGCAGTATTTT.

The gene calls are TRBV6-5 and TRBJ2-1; no clear D gene. Trimming stripped 8 bases from V and 3 bases from J, with 8 bases between. The CDR3 is 12 residues long. Per the germline V gene, CDR1 is MNHEY and CDR2 is SVGAGI. Here the CDR3 DNA reads TGTGCCAGCGGAGCTTACTACAATGAGCAGTTCTTC. Translated, it gives CASGAYYNEQFF.

This clone occurred once. The chain joins TRBV29-1 to TRBJ1-1; D not resolved. V was clipped by 6 bases and J by 3 bases, with 14 bases between them. CDR3 length: 13 amino acids. The germline V gene encodes CDR1 SQVTM and CDR2 ANQGSEA. The CDR3 sequence is CSVRHRRDTEAFF. The CDR3 DNA reads as TGCAGCGTGAGACACCGAAGGGACACTGAAGCTTTCTTT.

The gene calls are TRBV15 and TRBJ2-7, with TRBD1 matching 9 bases. After removal of 5 bases from V and 4 bases from J, the junction contained 12 bases not matched to a gene. The CDR3 covers 16 residues. Germline loops: CDR1 LNHNV, CDR2 YYDKDF (reference sequence). CDR3 in DNA: TGTGCCACCAGCGGTATCACAGGGGGCTACATTTACGAGCAGTACTTC. It encodes CATSGITGGYIYEQYF.

CDR3 region: CASGVVAFF. The CDR3 region has the DNA TGTGCCAGCGGAGTGGTAGCTTTCTTT. The V and J genes are TRBV28 and TRBJ1-1; D is unresolved. The CDR3 consists of 9 residues. Germline V gives CDR1 MDHEN, CDR2 SYDVKM. Trimming took 8 bases from V and 10 from J, leaving 8 bases between them.

V gene TRBV29-1 combines with J gene TRBJ2-5, with unresolved D. The CDR3 covers 11 residues. V was pared by 6 bases and J by 7 bases, with 12 bases between. CDR1 is SQVTM and CDR2 is ANQGSEA in the germline V gene. The CDR3 coding sequence is TGCAGCGTAGCCTCCTACGGGACCCAGTACTTC. Translated, it gives CSVASYGTQYF.

The chain combines TRBV29-1 with TRBJ2-7; the D is unclear. This CDR3 is 11 amino acids long. CDR1 and CDR2 from the germline V gene are SQVTM and ANQGSEA. The ends were cut back, 1 base at V and 4 bases at J, with 5 bases in the middle. As DNA, the CDR3 is TGCAGCGTTGAAGTGGATTACGAGCAGTACTTC. It specifies CSVEVDYEQYF.

In the case of this clone: A read error is likely here: a far larger clone is one base away. Other DNA sequences in the sample encode the same CDR3. The chain employs TRBV7-2 and TRBJ1-1; 7 bases are shared with TRBD1. Unmatched junction bases numbered 2, after V lost 4 bases and J lost 3 bases. Germline loops: CDR1 SGHTA, CDR2 FQGNSA. The CDR3 is made up of 13 amino acids. The CDR3 DNA sequence: TGTGCCAGCAGCTCGCAGGGGGACACTGAAGCTTTCTTT. It specifies CASSSQGDTEAFF.

This chain links TRBV28 with TRBJ1-2, with a tentative D call TRBD1 (5 bases). The CDR3 contains 16 residues. Between the trimmed V and J ends, which lost 3 bases and 3 bases, there was a span of 17 bases. CDR1 and CDR2 (germline): MDHEN, SYDVKM. The CDR3 bases are TGTGCCAGCAGTTTCGGGACCGCATGGAAGTACTATGGCTACACCTTC. As protein: CASSFGTAWKYYGYTF.

This chain uses TRBV2 with TRBJ2-1, with TRBD1 matching over 11 bases. Germline V gene data show CDR1 as SNHLY and CDR2 as FYNNEI. V gave up 6 bases and J gave up 7 bases; unmatched junction bases: 8. CDR3 size: 15 residues. CDR3 in amino acids: CASRKGTGGGNEQFF. The CDR3 DNA sequence: TGTGCCAGCAGGAAAGGGACAGGGGGGGGAAATGAGCAGTTCTTC.

This clone was counted a few times. This chain links TRBV6-5 with TRBJ2-1; D remains unclear. The CDR3 is 13 amino acids. The germline V gene encodes CDR1 MNHEY and CDR2 SVGAGI. The ends were cut back, 8 bases at V and 12 bases at J, with 20 bases in the middle. CDR3 bases: TGTGCCAGCGGAAACGAACTCCTCAAGGGGCAGTTCTTC. It codes for CASGNELLKGQFF.

This clone occurred a few times. The chain links TRBV7-2 to TRBJ2-1; no clear D gene. The CDR3 contains 13 residues. CDR1 SGHTA and CDR2 FQGNSA come from the germline V gene. V lost 3 bases to trimming and J lost 8 bases, with 11 bases between them. CDR3 sequence reads: CASSFAKGDEQFF. CDR3 nucleotides: TGTGCCAGCAGCTTCGCGAAAGGCGATGAGCAGTTCTTC.

The V gene is TRBV18, the J gene TRBJ2-7; D might be TRBD1 (6 bases). Germline V gene sequence: CDR1 KGHSH, CDR2 LQKENI. Trimming pared 3 bases from V and 6 bases from J, leaving 12 bases between. The CDR3 length is 13 residues. CDR3 DNA sequence: TGTGCCAGCTCACCCCGGGACAAAGCCGAGCAGTACTTC. It translates to CASSPRDKAEQYF.

This clone showed up many times. J is TRBJ1-1 and V is TRBV2, with no clear D. This CDR3 has 13 amino acids. Per the germline V gene, CDR1 is SNHLY and CDR2 is FYNNEI. Deletions cut 6 bases from V and 6 bases from J, with 14 bases between. CDR3 nucleotides: TGTGCCAGCAGAGGGATCCGGTCGGCTGAAGCTTTCTTT. Residues: CASRGIRSAEAFF. The whole variable domain, remainder taken from reference TRBV2 and TRBJ1-1, is EPEVTQTPSHQVTQMGQEVILRCVPISNHLYFYWYRQILGQKVEFLVSFYNNEISEKSEIFDDQFSVERPDGSNFTLKIRSTKLEDSAMYFCASRGIRSAEAFFGQGTRLTVV.

Comment on this clone: Other DNA sequences of this sample code for an identical CDR3. The J gene is TRBJ1-1, the V gene TRBV19; a weak D match, TRBD1 (5 bases). The ends were cut back, 3 bases at V and 4 bases at J, with 9 bases in the middle. The CDR3 is 13 residues long. Germline CDR1 and CDR2: LNHDA and SQIVND (reference sequence). CDR3 protein: CASSIWGITEAFF. The CDR3 DNA reads TGTGCCAGTAGTATTTGGGGGATCACTGAAGCTTTCTTT.

The chain carries TRBV7-2 and TRBJ2-7; 8 positions agree with TRBD2. The CDR3 length is 15 residues. CDR1 is SGHTA and CDR2 is FQGNSA in the germline V gene. With V trimmed by 4 bases and J by 3 bases, 8 bases remained unmatched. The CDR3 loop is CASSSQAGEVYEQYF. In DNA form, the CDR3 reads TGTGCCAGCAGCTCACAAGCGGGAGAGGTCTACGAGCAGTACTTC.

The chain joins TRBV18 to TRBJ2-1, with D unresolved. Germline V lookup: CDR1 KGHSH, CDR2 LQKENI. There are 15 residues in the CDR3. Trimming removed 3 bases at V and 5 bases at J, with 14 bases between. The CDR3 nucleotides read TGTGCCAGCTCACCGCCGAGCCCAAAGCACAATGAGCAGTTCTTC. Translation: CASSPPSPKHNEQFF.

This clone was seen repeatedly, ten times or more. The chain is built from TRBV7-2 and TRBJ2-7, with 8 nucleotides matching TRBD1. V was pared by 2 bases and J by 5 bases, with 8 bases of the junction left unmatched. CDR1 is SGHTA and CDR2 is FQGNSA in the germline V gene. The CDR3 has 15 residues. This CDR3 reads CASSLRGTGGNEQYF. The DNA of the CDR3 is TGTGCCAGCAGCTTAAGGGGGACAGGAGGAAACGAGCAGTACTTC.

CDR3 amino acids: CASALMGRGQPQHF. For the CDR3, the DNA is TGTGCCAGCGCCTTGATGGGCCGCGGTCAGCCCCAGCATTTT. The chain carries TRBV27 and TRBJ1-5; the D is unclear. The V end was cut by 8 bases, the J end by 6 bases, with 17 bases between. CDR3 length: 14 amino acids. The germline gives CDR1 MNHEY, CDR2 SMNVEV (reference sequence).

J is TRBJ2-3 and V is TRBV27; 14 bases match TRBD2. The CDR3 sequence is 17 residues long. Unmatched junction bases numbered 14, after V lost 9 bases and J lost 6 bases. Looked up from germline, CDR1 is MNHEY and CDR2 is SMNVEV (reference sequence). DNA for the CDR3: TGTGCCAGTCTCCGTACTAGACTAGCGGGAGGGCACGATACGCAGTATTTT. Protein: CASLRTRLAGGHDTQYF.

The chain couples TRBV30 to TRBJ1-4; TRBD1 might be the D (6 bases). V lost 2 bases, J lost 7 bases, and 11 bases lay in between. The CDR3 consists of 13 residues. The V gene's germline CDR1 is GTSNPN and CDR2 SVGIG (reference sequence). CDR3 sequence: CAWSQGIGEKLFF. Written as DNA, the CDR3 is TGTGCCTGGAGTCAGGGGATAGGTGAAAAACTGTTTTTT.

This clone has just a few counts. The chain joins TRBV11-2 to TRBJ2-5; D possibly corresponds to TRBD1 (6 bases). The CDR3 sequence is 14 residues long. Germline V gene sequence: CDR1 SGHAT, CDR2 FQNNGV. Trimming pared 5 bases from V and 4 bases from J, leaving 14 bases between. In DNA, the CDR3 is TGTGCCAGCAGCCAAACAGGGAAAGGAGAGACCCAGTACTTC. Protein: CASSQTGKGETQYF.

The CDR3 nucleotides read TGTGCCTGGAGTGTAGAGGGACAGGGGCTGGAGACTGAAGCTTTCTTT. Its translation: CAWSVEGQGLETEAFF. The chain employs TRBV30 and TRBJ1-1, with 10 bases matching TRBD1. The CDR3 extends over 16 amino acids. Trimming at V came to 0 bases and at J to 5 bases, leaving 9 bases not matched to a gene. The germline V gene has CDR1 GTSNPN and CDR2 SVGIG (reference sequence).

This chain connects TRBV28 to TRBJ1-5; perhaps TRBD1 as D (5 bases). V lost 6 bases and J lost 0, with 12 bases in between. Germline CDR1 reads MDHEN; CDR2 reads SYDVKM. This CDR3 has 15 amino acids. The CDR3 spells CASRRRDGSNQPQHF. Written as DNA, the CDR3 is TGTGCCAGCAGGCGCCGGGACGGTAGCAATCAGCCCCAGCATTTT.

The chain joins TRBV5-1 to TRBJ1-4, with D possibly being TRBD1 (6 bases). Trimming took off 4 bases at V and 8 bases at J, with 15 bases between the two ends. This CDR3 contains 14 residues. From germline, CDR1 is SGHRS and CDR2 YFSETQ. The CDR3 spells CASSPNREGEKLFF. DNA of the CDR3: TGCGCCAGCAGCCCAAACAGGGAGGGGGAAAAACTGTTTTTT. The full variable domain, with the rest looked up from reference TRBV5-1 and TRBJ1-4, is KAGVTQTPRYLIKTRGQQVTLSCSPISGHRSVSWYQQTPGQGLQFLFEYFSETQRNKGNFPGRFSGRQFSNSRSEMNVSTLELGDSALYLCASSPNREGEKLFFGSGTQLSVL.

V is TRBV27 and J is TRBJ1-2, with 10 bases matching TRBD1. CDR3 length equals 13 residues. Germline V gives CDR1 MNHEY, CDR2 SMNVEV (reference sequence). Losses at the gene ends were 6 bases for V and 7 bases for J; bases not matched to a gene: 5. The CDR3 region has the DNA TGTGCCAGCAGCCGACAGGGGGCGGCTGGCTACACCTTC. Translation gives CASSRQGAAGYTF.

The chain uses TRBV6-5 and TRBJ2-5; TRBD1 might be the D (6 bases). The CDR3 extends over 15 amino acids. Germline V gene lookup returns CDR1 MNHEY and CDR2 SVGAGI. The ends were cut back, 5 bases at V and 3 bases at J, with 16 bases in the middle. CDR3 region: CASSRGGAGEETQYF. CDR3 nucleotides: TGTGCCAGCAGTCGTGGTGGAGCAGGGGAAGAGACCCAGTACTTC.